The next 4 T cell receptor beta chains were all read from a single sample in a study of shared clonotypes between healthy human individuals. The repertoire was sequenced with immunoSEQ multiplex PCR; TCRdb's copy has only in-frame clones and lacks some. The profile shows about 500,000 clones, roughly 80% of them singletons. The sample comprised PBMCs. All receptors come from a woman aged 40-49 years in good health. Some clones in this sample may be carry-over from other donors' samples.

This clone was counted between two and nine times. The CDR3 loop is CASSPGLAEYNEQFF. DNA of the CDR3: TGTGCCAGCTCACCAGGACTAGCGGAGTACAATGAGCAGTTCTTC. The rearrangement links TRBV18 to TRBJ2-1; 10 bases agree with TRBD2. The CDR3 totals 15 residues. The J segment lost 4 bases and the V segment lost 2 bases, leaving 2 bases of the junction unmatched. Germline CDR1 reads KGHSH; CDR2 reads LQKENI.

This clone is a singleton in its sample. V gene TRBV6-1 combines with J gene TRBJ1-1, with no clear D. From germline, CDR1 is MNHNS and CDR2 SASEGT. The V end was cut by 2 bases, the J end by 3 bases, with 22 bases between. This CDR3 is built from 18 residues. The DNA for the CDR3 is TGTGCCAGCAGTGAATGGCCGGGTTCTTCGGTCACGGACACTGAAGCTTTCTTT. Protein: CASSEWPGSSVTDTEAFF.

This chain connects TRBV5-4 to TRBJ2-5, with D unresolved. Matching the DNA end better, TRBJ2-7 makes the J call doubtful. Germline V gives CDR1 SGHNT, CDR2 YYREEE (reference sequence). This CDR3 spans 14 amino acids. Here the CDR3 DNA reads TGTGCCAGCAGCTCGGTTTCCAGCCCCTACGAGCAGTACTTC. It codes for CASSSVSSPYEQYF.

The chain links TRBV10-2 to TRBJ2-5; D is unclear. TRBJ2-7 matches the DNA end more closely, so the J call is doubtful. CDR3 length: 14 residues. The V gene's germline CDR1 is WSHSY and CDR2 SAAADI. This chain's CDR3 is CASSDLDGAYEQYF. In DNA, the CDR3 is TGCGCCAGCAGTGATTTGGACGGAGCCTACGAGCAGTACTTC.